A single sample is the source of the 30 T cell receptor beta chains below, sequenced in a study of OX40 agonist ivuxolimab in advanced cancers. Here immunoSEQ multiplex PCR was the method, and the copy in TCRdb shows in-frame clones only, minus some. In the table there are approximately 100,000 clones, about 85% of which are singletons. Here the sequenced sample was CD4+ or CD8+ T cells sorted from blood, taken in a trial of the OX40 agonist ivuxolimab. The source of these receptors is an adult with an advanced solid tumor such as melanoma, head and neck, liver or kidney cancer.

The chain's CDR3 is CASSLTTGGFNEQYF. The CDR3 DNA reads as TGTGCCAGCAGCTTAACAACGGGAGGATTTAACGAGCAGTACTTC. The V and J genes are TRBV7-2 and TRBJ2-7; 7 nucleotides line up with TRBD2. Per germline, CDR1 SGHTA and CDR2 FQGNSA. V lost 2 bases to trimming and J lost 5 bases; unmatched junction nucleotides: 9. This CDR3 spans 15 amino acids.

The gene calls are TRBV19 and TRBJ2-3; tentatively, D is TRBD1 (5 bases). The V gene lost 4 bases and the J gene lost 6 bases, with 23 bases spanning the gap. Germline loops: CDR1 LNHDA, CDR2 SQIVND (reference sequence). The length of the CDR3 is 17 residues. The DNA of the CDR3 is TGTGCCAGTAGTACGGACATCACCCAGCCTCCTAGGGATACGCAGTATTTT. Translated: CASSTDITQPPRDTQYF.

The chain carries TRBV7-9 and TRBJ2-7, with TRBD2 matching 12 bases. The CDR3 length is 16 residues. Germline CDR1 reads SEHNR; CDR2 reads FQNEAQ (reference sequence). Unmatched junction bases numbered 8, after V lost 5 bases and J lost 3 bases. Here the CDR3 reads CASSPLAGGWVYEQYF. CDR3 coding DNA: TGTGCCAGCAGCCCACTAGCGGGAGGTTGGGTCTACGAGCAGTACTTC.

This sequence joins TRBV18 and TRBJ1-5, with D unresolved. Germline V gene data show CDR1 as KGHSH and CDR2 as LQKENI. V lost 3 bases to trimming and J lost 0 bases, with 6 bases between them. The CDR3 consists of 14 residues. The CDR3 protein is CASSPNHSNQPQHF. For the CDR3, the DNA is TGTGCCAGCTCACCGAATCATAGCAATCAGCCCCAGCATTTT.

This rearrangement joins TRBV28 to TRBJ2-7, with 7 nucleotides matching TRBD1. Germline-derived CDR1 and CDR2 are MDHEN and SYDVKM. V trimming: 7 bases; J trimming: 0 bases; junction bases outside the gene matches: 6. The CDR3 has 14 amino acids. The chain's CDR3 is CASNEQGYSYEQYF. CDR3 DNA: TGTGCCAGCAACGAACAGGGGTACTCCTACGAGCAGTACTTC.

V is TRBV15 and J is TRBJ2-1, with D perhaps matching TRBD1 (5 bases). V was trimmed by 5 bases and J by 5 bases, leaving 16 bases between them. The germline gives CDR1 LNHNV, CDR2 YYDKDF (reference sequence). The CDR3 sequence is 15 residues long. Here the CDR3 DNA reads TGTGCCACCAGCCCAGGGCTCAGATCAAACAATGAGCAGTTCTTC. It translates to CATSPGLRSNNEQFF.

The chain joins TRBV4-1 to TRBJ2-1; 10 bases map to TRBD2. CDR1 MGHRA and CDR2 YSYEKL come from the germline V gene. The V segment lost 4 bases and the J segment 8 bases; nucleotides outside the gene matches: 14. CDR3 size: 17 residues. CDR3 amino acids: CASSPHRAASGSYEQFF. CDR3 DNA sequence: TGCGCCAGCAGCCCTCATCGTGCGGCTAGCGGGAGCTATGAGCAGTTCTTC.

The chain carries TRBV28 and TRBJ1-2; TRBD1 agrees at 10 bases. The CDR3 sequence is 14 residues long. The germline gives CDR1 MDHEN, CDR2 SYDVKM. Trimming took 5 bases from V and 8 from J; bases not matched to a gene: 8. The CDR3 coding sequence is TGTGCCAGCAGTGAGACAGGGGGCGCTGGGGGCTACACCTTC. This gives the protein CASSETGGAGGYTF.

V is TRBV7-2 and J is TRBJ1-1; possible D gene TRBD1, 6 bases. This CDR3 spans 15 amino acids. Germline V gene data show CDR1 as SGHTA and CDR2 as FQGNSA. V gave up 2 bases and J gave up 0 bases, with 10 bases separating them. In DNA form, the CDR3 reads TGTGCCAGCAGCTTACTAAGGGGGGTGAACACTGAAGCTTTCTTT. It encodes CASSLLRGVNTEAFF.

This sequence joins TRBV27 and TRBJ2-7; a weak D match, TRBD2 (5 bases). V was pared by 3 bases and J by 4 bases, with 10 bases between. This CDR3 region has 13 residues. The germline gives CDR1 MNHEY, CDR2 SMNVEV (reference sequence). CDR3 coding DNA: TGTGCCAGCAGTTTTGATGGCGGGTACGAGCAGTACTTC. It encodes CASSFDGGYEQYF.

This clone was detected once. This chain connects TRBV9 to TRBJ2-1, with a weak D call TRBD2 (6 bases). Trimming removed 4 bases from V and 0 bases from J, with 8 bases in between. The CDR3 is 14 residues long. Germline CDR1 SGDLS, CDR2 YYNGEE. Here the CDR3 reads CASSMTSSYNEQFF. CDR3 DNA sequence: TGTGCCAGCAGCATGACTAGCTCCTACAATGAGCAGTTCTTC. The full variable domain, with the rest looked up from reference TRBV9 and TRBJ2-1, is DSGVTQTPKHLITATGQRVTLRCSPRSGDLSVYWYQQSLDQGLQFLIQYYNGEERAKGNILERFSAQQFPDLHSELNLSSLELGDSALYFCASSMTSSYNEQFFGPGTRLTVL.

The chain uses TRBV10-3 and TRBJ2-6; maybe TRBD1 (5 bases). The V gene lost 2 bases and the J gene lost 4 bases, with 9 bases spanning the gap. The V gene's germline CDR1 is ENHRY and CDR2 SYGVKD. This CDR3 has 15 residues. In DNA, the CDR3 is TGTGCCATCAGTGAGGGGGCGTCCGGGGCCAACGTCCTGACTTTC. It translates to CAISEGASGANVLTF.

The CDR3 is CASSLGLAGLSSYNEQFF. The CDR3, as DNA: TGTGCCAGCAGCTTAGGACTAGCGGGCCTCAGCTCCTACAATGAGCAGTTCTTC. The J gene is TRBJ2-1, the V gene TRBV7-2, with TRBD2 identical over 10 bases. The CDR3 runs to 18 residues. Germline values: CDR1 SGHTA, CDR2 FQGNSA. V dropped 1 base and J dropped 0; count of bases not matched to a gene: 6.

The rearrangement joins TRBV2 to TRBJ2-5; no definite D call. Trimming left V 5 bases short and J 1 base short, with 11 bases between. The germline V gene encodes CDR1 SNHLY and CDR2 FYNNEI. This CDR3 region has 14 residues. The CDR3 reads CASSNTVTQETQYF. The CDR3 bases are TGTGCCAGCAGTAACACAGTTACCCAAGAGACCCAGTACTTC.

The V and J genes are TRBV29-1 and TRBJ2-5, with 12 bases that match TRBD1. The CDR3 spans 14 residues. CDR1 and CDR2 from the germline V gene are SQVTM and ANQGSEA. V trimming: 6 bases; J trimming: 5 bases; junction bases outside the gene matches: 7. The CDR3 nucleotides are TGCAGCGTCAGGGACAGGGGGCGTTTTGAGACCCAGTACTTC. Protein: CSVRDRGRFETQYF.

The rearrangement links TRBV25-1 to TRBJ2-5; 7 nucleotides agree with TRBD1. The trim removed 6 bases at V and 5 bases at J, leaving 12 bases unmatched. Germline assignment: CDR1 MGHDK and CDR2 SYGVNS. The CDR3 is made up of 15 amino acids. The CDR3 sequence is CASRPITGEGETQYF. CDR3 nucleotide sequence: TGTGCCAGCAGACCCATTACAGGGGAAGGGGAGACCCAGTACTTC.

This CDR3 is CASSGSRGHYNEQFF. The CDR3 DNA is TGTGCCAGCAGCGGCTCAAGGGGCCATTACAATGAGCAGTTCTTC. J is TRBJ2-1 and V is TRBV9; a weak D match, TRBD1 (5 bases). V was pared by 3 bases and J by 4 bases, with 14 bases between. Looked up from germline, CDR1 is SGDLS and CDR2 is YYNGEE. The CDR3 covers 15 residues.

The CDR3: CASSPIDRVMNNEQFF. The CDR3 DNA reads TGTGCCAGCAGCCCCATCGACAGGGTGATGAACAATGAGCAGTTCTTC. The V call is TRBV28, the J call TRBJ2-1; 7 positions agree with TRBD1. V was pared by 6 bases and J by 5 bases, with 13 bases of the junction left unmatched. The CDR3 totals 16 residues. Germline V gene data show CDR1 as MDHEN and CDR2 as SYDVKM. The full variable domain, its missing parts supplied by reference TRBV28 and TRBJ2-1, is DVKVTQSSRYLVKRTGEKVFLECVQDMDHENMFWYRQDPGLGLRLIYFSYDVKMKEKGDIPEGYSVSREKKERFSLILESASTNQTSMYLCASSPIDRVMNNEQFFGPGTRLTVL.

The chain links TRBV5-1 to TRBJ1-1; D uncertain. CDR1 and CDR2 from the germline V gene are SGHRS and YFSETQ. This CDR3 has 14 amino acids. V dropped 0 bases and J dropped 1 base, with 7 bases sitting between them. CDR3 sequence (DNA): TGCGCCAGCAGCTTGGATTCGGGGAACACTGAAGCTTTCTTT. Translated, it gives CASSLDSGNTEAFF.

The V and J genes are TRBV28 and TRBJ1-5; D is perhaps TRBD1 (5 bases). From germline, CDR1 is MDHEN and CDR2 SYDVKM. The CDR3 is made up of 15 amino acids. Trimming removed 6 bases at V and 2 bases at J, with 14 bases between. CDR3 bases: TGTGCCAGCAGCCTCCTAAGGGGTGGCAATCAGCCCCAGCATTTT. Amino acids: CASSLLRGGNQPQHF.

V gene TRBV7-8 combines with J gene TRBJ2-2; perhaps TRBD2 as D (5 bases). CDR1 SGHVS and CDR2 FQNEAQ come from the germline V gene. The CDR3 is 13 residues long. V lost 8 bases to trimming and J lost 5 bases, with 12 bases between them. CDR3 nucleotides: TGTGCCAGCGAGCGCTCGGGGACCGGGGAGCTGTTTTTT. It translates to CASERSGTGELFF. The full variable domain, completed using reference TRBV7-8 and TRBJ2-2, is GAGVSQSPRYKVAKRGQDVALRCDPISGHVSLFWYQQALGQGPEFLTYFQNEAQLDKSGLPSDRFFAERPEGSVSTLKIQRTQQEDSAVYLCASERSGTGELFFGEGSRLTVL.

As regards this clone: One end of the junction varies from germline; a read error may be responsible. The chain employs TRBV7-2 and TRBJ2-1, with D perhaps matching TRBD2 (5 bases). The CDR3 totals 16 residues. Germline loops: CDR1 SGHTA, CDR2 FQGNSA. CDR3 region: CANSLDSASSYNEQFF. The CDR3 bases are TGTGCCAACAGCTTAGATAGCGCCAGCTCCTACAATGAGCAGTTCTTC.

This clone showed up just once. The chain recombines TRBV13 with TRBJ1-2; D is possibly TRBD1 (6 bases). Trimming removed 4 bases at V and 3 bases at J, with 15 bases between. Germline V gene lookup returns CDR1 PRHDT and CDR2 FYEKMQ (reference sequence). This CDR3 has 15 residues. The CDR3: CASSSRDAGDYGYTF. In nucleotides, the CDR3 is TGTGCCAGCAGCTCCCGGGACGCAGGGGACTATGGCTACACCTTC.

The V call is TRBV28, the J call TRBJ2-7, with D tentatively TRBD2 (5 bases). V lost 6 bases and J lost 9, with 12 bases in between. Germline loops: CDR1 MDHEN, CDR2 SYDVKM. This CDR3 has 11 residues. CDR3 protein: CASSREGVQYF. The CDR3 DNA is TGTGCCAGCAGCCGCGAGGGTGTGCAGTACTTC. Complete variable domain (other parts from reference TRBV28 and TRBJ2-7): DVKVTQSSRYLVKRTGEKVFLECVQDMDHENMFWYRQDPGLGLRLIYFSYDVKMKEKGDIPEGYSVSREKKERFSLILESASTNQTSMYLCASSREGVQYFGPGTRLTVT.

The V gene is TRBV5-6, the J gene TRBJ1-5; a possible D gene is TRBD1 (5 bases). Trimming stripped 2 bases from V and 7 bases from J, with 13 bases between. The germline CDR1 and CDR2 sequences are SGHDT and YYEEEE. This CDR3 region has 14 residues. The CDR3 nucleotides are TGTGCCAGCAGCTTTAGGGACCAAAGGCAGCCCCAGCATTTT. It yields the protein CASSFRDQRQPQHF. The whole variable domain, filled in from reference TRBV5-6 and TRBJ1-5, reads DAGVTQSPTHLIKTRGQQVTLRCSPKSGHDTVSWYQQALGQGPQFIFQYYEEEERQRGNFPDRFSGHQFPNYSSELNVNALLLGDSALYLCASSFRDQRQPQHFGDGTRLSIL.

The chain couples TRBV7-2 to TRBJ2-7; a weak D match, TRBD1 (5 bases). Germline CDR1 is SGHTA and CDR2 is FQGNSA. V gave up 3 bases and J gave up 4 bases, with 10 bases separating them. The CDR3 length is 13 residues. Here the CDR3 reads CASSFHQGYEQYF. The CDR3 bases are TGTGCCAGCAGCTTCCATCAGGGTTACGAGCAGTACTTC.

This chain connects TRBV21-1 to TRBJ1-1. TRBV21-1 is shown as a pseudogene. The CDR3 extends over 19 amino acids. The CDR3 spells CASSKSISGPIRENTEAFF. CDR3 nucleotides: TGTGCCAGCAGCAAATCGATCTCGGGGCCTATCAGGGAGAACACTGAAGCTTTCTTT.

V gene TRBV28 combines with J gene TRBJ2-7, with 7 positions matching TRBD1. The V gene end was trimmed by 5 bases and the J gene end by 7 bases; junction bases not matched to a gene: 11. From germline, CDR1 is MDHEN and CDR2 SYDVKM. The CDR3 length is 14 residues. CDR3 in amino acids: CASSLGQSPWEQYF. The CDR3 DNA reads as TGTGCCAGCAGTCTGGGACAGAGCCCGTGGGAGCAGTACTTC.

This rearrangement joins TRBV5-1 to TRBJ2-2; a weak D match, TRBD2 (6 bases). The germline CDR1 and CDR2 sequences are SGHRS and YFSETQ. CDR3 size: 14 residues. The V and J ends lost 3 bases and 3 bases respectively, with 9 bases between them. The CDR3 sequence is CASSSGGYTGELFF. CDR3 coding DNA: TGCGCCAGCAGCTCCGGAGGGTACACCGGGGAGCTGTTTTTT.

In the case of this clone: Within the sample, other DNA sequences also encode this same CDR3. The genes are TRBV28 and TRBJ1-5; no firm D call. CDR1 is MDHEN, CDR2 SYDVKM, per germline. The CDR3 covers 12 residues. With 1 base removed from V and 6 bases from J, the gap between germline ends came to 4 bases. CDR3 sequence reads: CASSLLGQPQHF. CDR3 nucleotides: TGTGCCAGCAGTTTATTAGGTCAGCCCCAGCATTTT.